A single T cell receptor beta chain is shown here with its context. What it binds is not known. The sample is drawn from a study of blood T cells in healthy people across ages. Findings and caveats of the study: Compared with aged donors, long-lived donors showed fewer expanded clones, suggesting selection.

For the second PCR, which ran for about 6 to 11 cycles, a sample-barcoded 5' primer and a J-beta primer mix were used. TCRdb used MiXCR to reprocess the 5' RACE reads, holding one entry per CDR3 protein. Here the sample spans fewer than 650,000 distinct CDR3 sequences, roughly a quarter being singletons. Germline V gene lookup returns CDR1 SQVTM and CDR2 ANQGSEA. V lost 4 bases, J lost 2 bases, and 7 bases stayed unmatched. CDR3 size: 14 residues. These data also featured in a second study, about T cells of mothers and their children.

The origin of this receptor is a boy under 10 years old in good health. The source material was blood. V and J are TRBV29-1 and TRBJ1-2, with 7 bases aligning to TRBD1. The CDR3 bases are TGCAGCGTTGGGATCCCGGGACAGAACTATGGCTACACCTTC. Residues: CSVGIPGQNYGYTF.